The rows below give T cell receptor beta chains drawn from one sample of a study of T cells in Graves' hyperthyroidism and ophthalmopathy. From the multiplex PCR reads, TCRdb called clonotypes with MiXCR, one entry per CDR3 protein. The top ten clones hold 30% to 40% of a sample with approximately 49,000 distinct CDR3 sequences, about 53% of them seen once. The source material was peripheral blood or thyroid tissue (not recorded which). The receptors were gathered from a man aged 18 to 35 with Graves' hyperthyroidism. Each CDR3 is given with its conserved first and last residue. The D gene is left open where the match is weak. A clone size is listed for some rows: how often the clone was seen (once, few, many), or a class if it is expanded.

D gene,V gene,clone size,J gene,CDR3 protein,CDR3 DNA
.,TRBV6-5,many,TRBJ1-4,CASSYFSGSVNTNEKLFF,TGTGCCAGCAGTTACTTTTCCGGATCGGTGAATACTAATGAAAAACTGTTTTTT
TRBD1,TRBV29-1,.,TRBJ1-2,CSVVDRGGGYTF,TGCAGCGTCGTTGACAGGGGAGGCGGCTACACCTTC
TRBD1,TRBV5-6,many,TRBJ1-4,CASSRKAGGMTVNEKLFF,TGTGCCAGCAGCCGCAAGGCAGGGGGCATGACTGTAAATGAAAAACTGTTTTTT
TRBD2,TRBV9,many,TRBJ2-5,CASSPRPSGQETQYF,TGTGCCAGCAGCCCCAGGCCTAGCGGGCAAGAGACCCAGTACTTC
TRBD1,TRBV6-1,many,TRBJ1-3,CASSGRDRVYSGNTIYF,TGTGCCAGCAGCGGGAGGGACAGAGTCTACTCTGGAAACACCATATATTTT
.,TRBV12-3/TRBV12-4,.,TRBJ1-5,CASSLRGGRNQPQHF,TGTGCCAGCAGTTTGCGGGGAGGAAGAAATCAGCCCCAGCATTTT
.,TRBV20-1,.,TRBJ2-7,CSARGGLSYEQYF,TGCAGTGCTAGAGGGGGGCTCAGCTACGAGCAGTACTTC
.,TRBV2,.,TRBJ2-7,CASRPRDSYEQYF,TGTGCCAGCAGGCCGAGGGACTCCTACGAGCAGTACTTC
.,TRBV6-1,many,TRBJ1-2,CASSEHRTGYTF,TGTGCCAGCAGTGAACACAGGACTGGCTACACCTTC
TRBD1,TRBV11-3,.,TRBJ1-6,CASQGQDYNSPLHF,TGTGCCAGCCAGGGACAGGATTATAATTCACCCCTCCACTTT
TRBD1,TRBV28,many,TRBJ1-5,CASSLRTGDQPQHF,TGTGCCAGCAGTTTAAGGACAGGGGATCAGCCCCAGCATTTT
.,TRBV20-1,few,TRBJ1-6,CSANWLAGDGSPLHF,TGCAGTGCTAACTGGTTGGCTGGCGATGGTTCACCCCTCCACTTT
.,TRBV28,many,TRBJ2-7,CASSATVYEQYF,TGTGCCAGCAGTGCAACAGTTTACGAGCAGTACTTC